This T cell receptor beta chain derives from a study of blood T cell repertoires in COVID-19 (TCRdb year 2020). Context from the whole study: The collaborator samples originated in the United States, Italy and Spain and spanned the acute and convalescent phases of COVID-19. The prospective study material was composed of cDNA or gDNA derived from T cells, B-cell-depleted T cells, or PBMCs. Deeply sampled blood TCRbeta repertoires from subjects exposed to, actively infected with, or recovered from COVID-19 were included in the dataset. The repertoires were released in a freely available public database intended as a resource for research on the immune response to SARS-CoV-2. Samples came from the ongoing ImmuneRACE study (first 160 participants) plus 1,254 subjects from 6 global collaborators. The sample metadata nearly always contained a de-identified subject ID, COVID-19 status, age in years and sex. Where available, HLA class I and class II types were taken from metadata supplied by the sample provider and were not determined by assay-based typing.

CDR1 and CDR2, looked up from the germline V gene, are KGHSH and LQKENI. The CDR3 measures 13 amino acids from cysteine to phenylalanine. The read is trimmed to its CDR3 DNA, 39 bases read in frame from base 1. V gives up 6 bases and J gives up 4 bases, and the segment between their germline ends measures 13 bases. The collaborating institutions used their own protocols to collect whole blood in K2EDTA tubes. For TCRbeta analysis, collaborators shipped samples in one of three forms: frozen whole blood, isolated PBMCs, or DNA extracted from either of those sample types. With respect to this clone: Which antigen it targets is not known. No clone much larger than this one lies a single base away; base qualities are absent.

Study-wide findings and limitations: The amount of clinical and demographic metadata varied by source and participant and was provided uncurated.

The immunoSEQ Assay, a bias-controlled multiplex PCR, was used to amplify TCRbeta CDR3 regions from genomic DNA. Regarding the original processing steps: The number of nucleated cells in each sample was estimated by amplification of reference gene primers within the assay. To quantify the absolute abundance of each unique TCRbeta CDR3 rearrangement, sequence reads were collapsed and filtered. Productive Simpson clonality was computed per sample as the square root of Simpson's diversity index over productive rearrangements. The table was pulled from immuneACCESS by TCRdb, which kept in-frame rearrangements only. Such tables lose some clones; where checked, under half of the loss comes from unresolved V genes, and the rest has no known cause. That table gives V, J and clone size, and the DNA gave D and trimming. Within this sample are roughly 270,000 clones, with 65% to 90% of them counted one time only. Roughly 5% of the sample is held by the ten biggest clonotypes.

The source material was peripheral blood. The rearranged segments are TRBV18 and TRBJ2-7, with the D gene not clear enough to name. This receptor was obtained from a man aged 50-59 years with active or convalescent COVID-19. The DNA sequence is TGTGCCAGCTCGCGTACAGATTCTTACGAGCAGTACTTC. The resulting protein is CASSRTDSYEQYF.